This is a list of T cell receptor beta chains from one sample in a study of T cells of healthy individuals. TCRdb re-called the 5' RACE reads with MiXCR, one entry per CDR3 protein. The repertoire holds around 63,000 distinct CDR3 sequences, with roughly 16% as singletons. The receptors were sampled from a human donor in good health. Each CDR3 is given with its conserved first and last residue. The order of the fields is clone size, J gene, V gene, D gene, CDR3 protein, CDR3 DNA. A D gene is named only where the DNA matches it firmly. Clone size, where shown, is once, few, many, or a class for clones that have expanded.

few	TRBJ1-1	TRBV20-1	NA	CSARPRPSDTEAFF	TGCAGTGCTAGACCACGGCCTAGCGACACTGAAGCTTTCTTT
NA	TRBJ2-6	TRBV19	NA	CASSRTESNSGANVLTF	TGTGCCAGTAGTAGGACGGAATCAAACTCTGGGGCCAACGTCCTGACTTTC
few	TRBJ1-2	TRBV25-1	NA	CASSGLADGYTF	TGTGCCAGCAGTGGCCTGGCGGATGGCTACACCTTC
NA	TRBJ2-1	TRBV7-6	NA	CASSLGRERANEQFF	TGTGCCAGCAGCTTAGGGAGAGAAAGGGCCAATGAGCAGTTCTTC
few	TRBJ1-1	TRBV6-5	NA	CASKSPRGGRGTEAFF	TGTGCCAGCAAGTCACCTCGCGGGGGGCGGGGGACTGAAGCTTTCTTT
many	TRBJ1-2	TRBV7-3	NA	CASSSLWGTARANYGYTF	TGTGCCAGCAGCTCACTATGGGGAACGGCCCGAGCTAACTATGGCTACACCTTC
NA	TRBJ1-3	TRBV6-5	NA	CASCHRDSGNTIYF	TGTGCCAGCTGCCACAGGGACTCTGGAAACACCATATATTTT
few	TRBJ2-1	TRBV7-2	TRBD2	CASSVSGSSYNEQFF	TGTGCCAGCAGCGTAAGCGGGAGCTCCTACAATGAGCAGTTCTTC
once	TRBJ2-5	TRBV6-2/TRBV6-3	NA	CASSPMRGGMQETKYF	TGTGCCAGCAGTCCCATGAGAGGGGGTATGCAAGAGACCAAGTACTTC
NA	TRBJ1-6	TRBV4-3	NA	CASSQGSLPGNSPLHF	TGCGCCAGCAGCCAAGGGTCTTTACCGGGCAATTCACCCCTCCACTTT
few	TRBJ2-3	TRBV28	NA	CASQSGAEHTDTQYF	TGTGCCAGCCAAAGTGGGGCAGAGCACACAGATACGCAGTATTTT
many	TRBJ2-2	TRBV6-5	NA	CASSYYSGGPTGELFF	TGTGCCAGCAGTTACTACAGTGGGGGGCCCACCGGGGAGCTGTTTTTT
few	TRBJ1-5	TRBV4-2	NA	CASSQDAGQPQHF	TGTGCCAGCAGCCAAGACGCGGGTCAGCCCCAGCATTTT
NA	TRBJ2-7	TRBV7-2	TRBD2	CASSSRGLAGGFYEQYF	TGTGCCAGCAGCTCAAGGGGACTAGCGGGAGGTTTCTACGAGCAGTACTTC
NA	TRBJ1-5	TRBV2	NA	CASSEDNNQPQHF	TGTGCCAGCAGTGAGGATAACAATCAGCCCCAGCATTTT
NA	TRBJ1-2	TRBV30	NA	CAWSSAPVGYTF	TGTGCCTGGTCTAGTGCCCCGGTAGGCTACACCTTC
few	TRBJ2-5	TRBV7-2	TRBD2	CASSLGSGSRTQYF	TGTGCCAGCAGCTTAGGGAGCGGGAGTCGGACCCAGTACTTC
NA	TRBJ2-1	TRBV5-6	TRBD2	CASNPRRSGGNNEQFF	TGTGCCAGCAACCCACGGAGGTCGGGGGGGAACAATGAGCAGTTCTTC
NA	TRBJ2-5	TRBV28	NA	CASTSPKRGQYF	TGTGCCAGCACCTCGCCCAAGAGAGGCCAGTACTTC
NA	TRBJ2-7	TRBV11-2	TRBD2	CASSLPPSTSASYEQYF	TGTGCCAGCAGCTTACCCCCATCGACTAGCGCCTCCTACGAGCAGTACTTC